This TCR beta chain was sequenced in a study of regulatory T cells in long-lasting Graves disease. Turning to the study itself: Antithyroid drug use was under 3 months in newly diagnosed Graves' patients.

General study points: Peripheral blood was the sole material, not thyroid tissue.

Specified time point: newly diagnosed GD, antithyroid drugs for less than 3 months. From RNA extracted from PBMCs, the TCR library was made. Details on this clonotype: Its antigen is unidentified.

Sequencing libraries for TCR beta were prepared with iRepertoire HTBI primers and Arm-PCR of CDR3 regions. TCRdb fed the multiplex PCR reads into MiXCR, producing one record per CDR3 protein. The sample has fewer than 400,000 distinct CDR3 sequences, 15% to 20% seen once. The sample here was peripheral blood mononuclear cells (PBMCs), taken at new diagnosis, from a patient treated with antithyroid drugs. This TCR came from a female donor with Graves disease.

CDR3 bases: TGTGCCACCAGTGATGCCGGGACAGCGTCGAACTATGGCTACACCTTC. Protein product: CATSDAGTASNYGYTF. The chain links TRBV24-1 to TRBJ2-1; 7 positions agree with TRBD1. Near its end, the DNA agrees better with TRBJ1-2, so the J call may be wrong. This CDR3 comprises 16 residues. The germline V gene has CDR1 KGHDR and CDR2 SFDVKD.